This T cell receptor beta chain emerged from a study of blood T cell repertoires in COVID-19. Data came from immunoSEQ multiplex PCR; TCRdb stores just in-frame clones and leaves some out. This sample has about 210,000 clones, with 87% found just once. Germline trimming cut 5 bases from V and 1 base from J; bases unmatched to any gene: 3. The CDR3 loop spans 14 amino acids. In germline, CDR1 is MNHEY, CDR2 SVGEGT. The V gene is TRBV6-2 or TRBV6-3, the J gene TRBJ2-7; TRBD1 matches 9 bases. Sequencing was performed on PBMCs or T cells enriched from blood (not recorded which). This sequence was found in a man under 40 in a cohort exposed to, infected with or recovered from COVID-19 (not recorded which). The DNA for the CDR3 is TGTGCCAGCAGTGGGACAGGGATTTCCTACGAGCAGTACTTC. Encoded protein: CASSGTGISYEQYF.